This T cell receptor (beta chain) is from a study of T cell repertoires in cytomegalovirus infection. The table lists this clonotype with many counts. Its cognate antigen is unknown. TCRdb analysed the reads with MiXCR anew, one entry per CDR3 protein. Among around 120,000 distinct CDR3 sequences listed, approximately 24% were seen once. The CDR3 spans 16 residues. The V and J ends lost 1 base and 3 bases respectively, with 14 bases between them. Germline V gives CDR1 SEHNR, CDR2 FQNEAQ (reference sequence). The TCR originated in a human donor in good health (CMV status not recorded). Some clones in this sample may be carry-over from other donors' samples. The chain carries TRBV7-9 and TRBJ2-3; D remains unclear. Sequenced input: PBMCs, sequenced either directly or after in vitro stimulation (not recorded which). This CDR3 is CASSLVTLVVTDTQYF. CDR3 coding DNA: TGTGCCAGCAGCTTAGTCACGTTGGTAGTTACAGATACGCAGTATTTT.